These T cell receptor beta chains were read from a single sample in a study of lymphopenia after photon versus proton radiotherapy. Here immunoSEQ multiplex PCR was the method, and the copy in TCRdb shows in-frame clones only, minus some. The sample has 30,000 or so clones; approximately 86% are singletons. Sequences were derived from peripheral blood, sampled from a patient treated with proton-based radiotherapy. These receptors came from a woman aged 60 to 75 with cholangiocarcinoma. Some clones in this sample may be carry-over from other donors' samples. CDR3s include the opening cysteine and the closing phenylalanine or tryptophan. The order of the fields is clone size, D gene, V gene, J gene, CDR3 DNA, CDR3 protein. D genes are given only for firm matches. Not every row has a clone size; where given, it reads once, few, many or a size class.

abundance: NA
d_gene: NA
v_gene: TRBV19
j_gene: TRBJ1-5
CDR3nt: TGTGCCAGTAGAGTGCAGGTTGGACAGCCCCAGCATTTT
CDR3aa: CASRVQVGQPQHF

abundance: NA
d_gene: NA
v_gene: TRBV27
j_gene: TRBJ2-5
CDR3nt: TGTGCCAGCAGTGCCCTCTCGGGGACCCAGTACTTC
CDR3aa: CASSALSGTQYF

abundance: NA
d_gene: NA
v_gene: TRBV5-8
j_gene: TRBJ1-1
CDR3nt: TGTGCCAGCAGCCTGGAGGACAGCCTTGAAGCTTTCTTT
CDR3aa: CASSLEDSLEAFF

abundance: NA
d_gene: TRBD2
v_gene: TRBV19
j_gene: TRBJ2-5
CDR3nt: TGTGCCTCGACCCCAGCGGGGATGGAGACCCAGTACTTC
CDR3aa: CASTPAGMETQYF

abundance: once
d_gene: TRBD1
v_gene: TRBV11-2
j_gene: TRBJ1-5
CDR3nt: TGTGCCAGCAGCCCACAGGGGAGTCTAGTACCCCAGCATTTT
CDR3aa: CASSPQGSLVPQHF

abundance: NA
d_gene: NA
v_gene: TRBV11-2
j_gene: TRBJ2-7
CDR3nt: TGTGCCAGCAGCACCCGAGCGGAAAGCTACGAGCAGTACTTC
CDR3aa: CASSTRAESYEQYF

abundance: NA
d_gene: NA
v_gene: TRBV18
j_gene: TRBJ1-6
CDR3nt: TGTGCCAGCTCACTGGAACATCAGGGTTCACCCCTCCACTTT
CDR3aa: CASSLEHQGSPLHF

abundance: NA
d_gene: TRBD2
v_gene: TRBV6-5
j_gene: TRBJ2-7
CDR3nt: TGTGCCAGCAGTTTCGGGACTAGCGGTCCCTACGAGCAGTACTTC
CDR3aa: CASSFGTSGPYEQYF

abundance: NA
d_gene: NA
v_gene: TRBV7-3
j_gene: TRBJ1-1
CDR3nt: TGTGCCAGCAGCTTACGGATGAACACTGAAGCTTTCTTT
CDR3aa: CASSLRMNTEAFF

abundance: NA
d_gene: NA
v_gene: TRBV4-2
j_gene: TRBJ1-6
CDR3nt: TGTGCCAGCAGCCACGCATTAGGGACTGATAATTCACCCCTCCACTTT
CDR3aa: CASSHALGTDNSPLHF

abundance: NA
d_gene: NA
v_gene: TRBV9
j_gene: TRBJ1-1
CDR3nt: TGTGCCAGCAGCGTAGGGGGTGACACTGAAGCTTTCTTT
CDR3aa: CASSVGGDTEAFF

abundance: NA
d_gene: NA
v_gene: TRBV6-1
j_gene: TRBJ1-4
CDR3nt: TGTGCCAGCAGTGGAAACTCCGGGGGTAATGAAAAACTGTTTTTT
CDR3aa: CASSGNSGGNEKLFF